The 27 T cell receptor beta chains listed next were all sequenced from one sample in a study of cytomegalovirus exposure and HLA in healthy donors. PCR used 60 Vbeta primers and 13 Jbeta primers. Using immunoSEQ multiplex PCR, the repertoire was profiled, and TCRdb retains in-frame clones only, with some absent. The sample holds 90,000 to 110,000 clones, approximately 83% seen once. The specimen was PBMCs. All receptors come from a man between 18 and 29 years old in good health and CMV-seronegative.

This chain uses TRBV29-1 with TRBJ2-3; the D is unclear. CDR3 length equals 12 residues. Trimming removed 3 bases from V and 5 bases from J, with 9 bases in between. The V gene's germline CDR1 is SQVTM and CDR2 ANQGSEA. The CDR3 is CSVEVRRDTQYF. Here the CDR3 DNA reads TGCAGCGTTGAGGTACGGAGAGATACGCAGTATTTT.

The CDR3, as DNA: TGTGCCTGGAGTGTACGGAGTCAGGGGCGTCCCGAGCAGTACTTC. Translation gives CAWSVRSQGRPEQYF. The rearrangement uses TRBV30 and TRBJ2-5; a weak D match, TRBD1 (6 bases). The J call may be mistaken, given a closer DNA end match to TRBJ2-7. Germline V gives CDR1 GTSNPN, CDR2 SVGIG (reference sequence). The CDR3 is 15 amino acids.

The chain combines TRBV5-8 with TRBJ1-5; TRBD1 matches 8 bases. The CDR3 runs to 14 residues. V lost 0 bases to trimming and J lost 5 bases; unmatched junction nucleotides: 1. Germline CDR1 and CDR2: SGHTS and YDEGEE. The CDR3 is CASSLAQGDQPQHF. In DNA, the CDR3 is TGTGCCAGCAGCTTGGCACAGGGGGATCAGCCCCAGCATTTT.

About this clone: A junction boundary mismatches the germline segment, possibly from a read error. V is TRBV5-1 and J is TRBJ2-5; D might be TRBD2 (6 bases). The CDR3 consists of 15 residues. The germline gives CDR1 SGHRS, CDR2 YFSETQ. Here the CDR3 reads CASSAGLHIQETQYF. CDR3 nucleotides: TGCGCCAGCAGCGCGGGACTCCACATTCAAGAAACCCAGTACTTC.

V gene TRBV30 combines with J gene TRBJ2-3; TRBD1 matches 9 bases. The CDR3 is 15 amino acids. Germline CDR1 GTSNPN, CDR2 SVGIG (reference sequence). Germline trimming cut 3 bases from V and 3 bases from J; bases unmatched to any gene: 7. CDR3 region: CAWSPGTGWTDTQYF. CDR3 DNA sequence: TGTGCCTGGAGCCCCGGGACAGGGTGGACAGATACGCAGTATTTT.

The rearrangement joins TRBV7-2 to TRBJ2-7; D remains ambiguous. Looked up from germline, CDR1 is SGHTA and CDR2 is FQGNSA. Trimming stripped 1 base from V and 7 bases from J, with 11 bases between. The CDR3 is 13 amino acids. This CDR3 is CASSLDGTGEQYF. CDR3 nucleotides: TGTGCCAGCAGCTTAGACGGTACGGGTGAGCAGTACTTC.

The chain uses TRBV6-5 and TRBJ1-1; D is perhaps TRBD1 (6 bases). Trimming took 6 bases from V and 3 from J, leaving 17 bases between them. CDR1 MNHEY and CDR2 SVGAGI come from the germline V gene. The CDR3 length is 15 residues. The CDR3, as DNA: TGTGCCAGCAGAGGCCTCCGACAGGATCACACTGAAGCTTTCTTT. It codes for CASRGLRQDHTEAFF.

This chain uses TRBV4-3 with TRBJ2-5; tentatively, D is TRBD1 (6 bases). The V end lost 4 bases, the J end lost 5 bases, and 11 bases lay between the germline ends. CDR3 length equals 13 residues. Germline assignment: CDR1 LGHNA and CDR2 YSLEER. CDR3 nucleotides: TGCGCCAGCAGCCGAGGACAGAGGGAGACCCAGTACTTC. As protein: CASSRGQRETQYF.

This clone was seen a single time. The rearrangement joins TRBV11-3 to TRBJ2-7; TRBD2 aligns across 7 bases. CDR1 is SGHNT, CDR2 YENEEA, per germline. This CDR3 spans 15 amino acids. V shed 6 bases, J shed 3 bases, and the junction held 11 bases outside the gene matches. The CDR3 DNA follows: TGTGCCAGCAGACCCGGGTTAGCGGGCCGCTACGAGCAGTACTTC. It is translated as CASRPGLAGRYEQYF.

This chain links TRBV9 with TRBJ1-1; 7 nucleotides agree with TRBD1. The CDR3 extends over 14 amino acids. CDR1 and CDR2 from the germline V gene are SGDLS and YYNGEE. Germline trimming cut 0 bases from V and 1 base from J; bases unmatched to any gene: 0. In nucleotides, the CDR3 is TGTGCCAGCAGCGTAGGGGACAGGAACACTGAAGCTTTCTTT. Residues: CASSVGDRNTEAFF. Supplemented by reference TRBV9 and TRBJ1-1, the full variable domain reads DSGVTQTPKHLITATGQRVTLRCSPRSGDLSVYWYQQSLDQGLQFLIQYYNGEERAKGNILERFSAQQFPDLHSELNLSSLELGDSALYFCASSVGDRNTEAFFGQGTRLTVV.

This clone has just one count. The chain's CDR3 is CASADRSYEQYF. The CDR3 bases are TGTGCCAGCGCCGACAGGTCCTACGAGCAGTACTTC. This chain joins TRBV6-6 and TRBJ2-7; possibly TRBD1 for D (6 bases). Germline V gene sequence: CDR1 MNHNY, CDR2 SVGAGI (reference sequence). The CDR3 extends over 12 amino acids. Trimming cost V 8 bases and J 1 base, with 9 bases left between them.

This clone was counted between two and nine times. J is TRBJ2-1 and V is TRBV6-5; 8 bases align to TRBD1. This CDR3 region has 14 residues. J lost 0 bases, V lost 5 bases, and 0 bases had no gene match. Germline V gene lookup returns CDR1 MNHEY and CDR2 SVGAGI. For the CDR3, the DNA is TGTGCCAGCAGTGACAGGGGCTCCTACAATGAGCAGTTCTTC. This gives the protein CASSDRGSYNEQFF.

In this sample, this clone turned up a few times. The V and J genes are TRBV7-3 and TRBJ1-2, with 10 nucleotides matching TRBD1. This CDR3 comprises 14 residues. Germline CDR1 and CDR2: SGHTA and FQGTGA. With 3 bases clipped from V and 8 bases from J, the junction kept 6 bases outside the gene matches. CDR3 DNA: TGTGCCAGCAGCTTGACAGGGGGCTTCGTCGGCTACACCTTC. As protein: CASSLTGGFVGYTF.

The chain recombines TRBV7-2 with TRBJ1-5; D may be TRBD1 (5 bases). This CDR3 is built from 15 residues. In germline, CDR1 is SGHTA, CDR2 FQGNSA. Trimming removed 4 bases at V and 5 bases at J, with 15 bases between. The CDR3 reads CASSSTRAYDQPQHF. CDR3 DNA: TGTGCCAGCAGCTCCACCAGGGCTTACGATCAGCCCCAGCATTTT.

The gene calls are TRBV5-6 and TRBJ2-7; 7 nucleotides match TRBD1. This CDR3 spans 14 amino acids. Germline trimming cut 2 bases from V and 3 bases from J; bases unmatched to any gene: 5. Germline V gene data show CDR1 as SGHDT and CDR2 as YYEEEE. The CDR3 region has the DNA TGTGCCAGCAGCTTAAGGACAGGCCACTACGAGCAGTACTTC. This encodes CASSLRTGHYEQYF. The whole variable domain, remainder taken from reference TRBV5-6 and TRBJ2-7, is DAGVTQSPTHLIKTRGQQVTLRCSPKSGHDTVSWYQQALGQGPQFIFQYYEEEERQRGNFPDRFSGHQFPNYSSELNVNALLLGDSALYLCASSLRTGHYEQYFGPGTRLTVT.

This chain uses TRBV7-8 with TRBJ2-1, with a possible D match to TRBD2 (6 bases). V was cut by 5 bases and J by 6 bases, with 14 bases left in between. The CDR3 has 14 residues. Germline-derived CDR1 and CDR2 are SGHVS and FQNEAQ. The CDR3 spells CASSLLGGVNEQFF. The CDR3 nucleotides are TGTGCCAGCAGCCTACTAGGAGGGGTCAATGAGCAGTTCTTC.

The chain is built from TRBV28 and TRBJ2-2, with TRBD1 matching over 8 bases. The length of the CDR3 is 16 residues. V was pared by 6 bases and J by 5 bases, with 11 bases of the junction left unmatched. Germline V gives CDR1 MDHEN, CDR2 SYDVKM. CDR3 loop: CASRTRAGGRTGELFF. For the CDR3, the DNA is TGTGCCAGCAGAACTAGGGCAGGGGGCCGGACCGGGGAGCTGTTTTTT.

This clone was seen once. CDR3 DNA sequence: TGTGCCTGGAGTCTTGGGGGACAGTCCTATGGCTACACCTTC. Translated, it gives CAWSLGGQSYGYTF. The V and J genes are TRBV30 and TRBJ1-2; 7 positions match TRBD1. This CDR3 comprises 14 residues. Germline V gene sequence: CDR1 GTSNPN, CDR2 SVGIG (reference sequence). The junction had 7 bases not matched to a gene; V was cut back by 2 bases and J by 4 bases.

The chain carries TRBV5-4 and TRBJ2-1; 7 bases are shared with TRBD1. Germline trimming cut 5 bases from V and 5 bases from J; bases unmatched to any gene: 7. CDR3 length: 14 amino acids. From germline, CDR1 is SGHNT and CDR2 YYREEE (reference sequence). This CDR3 is CASRDWTGHNEQFF. The DNA for the CDR3 is TGTGCCAGCAGAGACTGGACAGGTCACAATGAGCAGTTCTTC. Based on the CDR3 plus reference TRBV5-4 and TRBJ2-1, the full variable domain is ETGVTQSPTHLIKTRGQQVTLRCSSQSGHNTVSWYQQALGQGPQFIFQYYREEENGRGNFPPRFSGLQFPNYSSELNVNALELDDSALYLCASRDWTGHNEQFFGPGTRLTVL.

The V call is TRBV5-1, the J call TRBJ2-7; D call uncertain. V was cut by 4 bases and J by 0 bases, with 11 bases left in between. This CDR3 is built from 14 residues. The germline V gene encodes CDR1 SGHRS and CDR2 YFSETQ. CDR3 in DNA: TGCGCCAGCAGCCCCAGCGCAAGCTCCTACGAGCAGTACTTC. Translated, it gives CASSPSASSYEQYF.

This chain uses TRBV12-5 with TRBJ2-5, with 9 bases lining up with TRBD2. The CDR3 is 15 residues long. In germline, CDR1 is LGHNT, CDR2 FRNRAP. With 9 bases clipped from V and 5 bases from J, the junction kept 13 bases outside the gene matches. CDR3 loop: CASEGPAGGPETQYF. CDR3 bases: TGTGCTAGCGAGGGACCCGCGGGAGGGCCGGAGACCCAGTACTTC.

The DNA of the CDR3 is TGCAGCGTTAGGGGGAATGAGCAGTTCTTC. Its protein product is CSVRGNEQFF. The chain uses TRBV29-1 and TRBJ2-1; a possible D gene is TRBD1 (6 bases). The germline V gene has CDR1 SQVTM and CDR2 ANQGSEA. CDR3 length: 10 residues. The ends were cut back, 5 bases at V and 7 bases at J, with 6 bases in the middle.

V and J are TRBV6-4 and TRBJ1-1; tentatively, D is TRBD1 (5 bases). The V and J ends lost 6 bases and 2 bases respectively, with 10 bases between them. Germline V CDR1 and CDR2: MRHNA, SNTAGT. CDR3 length equals 13 residues. The CDR3 sequence is CASRLTDNTEAFF. CDR3 in DNA: TGTGCCAGCAGACTGACAGACAACACTGAAGCTTTCTTT.

This clone occurred once. The chain uses TRBV11-2 and TRBJ2-3, with D unresolved. The CDR3 spans 15 residues. CDR1 and CDR2 from the germline V gene are SGHAT and FQNNGV. V lost 4 bases, J lost 5 bases, and 16 bases lay in between. The CDR3 DNA is TGTGCCAGCAGCTCTCGGAGTGTCCTGGGAGATACGCAGTATTTT. This translates into CASSSRSVLGDTQYF.

CDR3 sequence reads: CAWSVQGDQPQHF. In DNA form, the CDR3 reads TGTGCCTGGAGTGTACAGGGTGATCAGCCCCAGCATTTT. This rearrangement joins TRBV30 to TRBJ1-5, with D perhaps TRBD1 (6 bases). Germline CDR1 and CDR2: GTSNPN and SVGIG (reference sequence). V was cut by 0 bases and J by 5 bases, with 8 bases left in between. CDR3 length equals 13 residues.

This clone was found a few times. One end of the junction does not line up with germline, which may come from a read error. The rearrangement joins TRBV19 to TRBJ2-1; 13 bases fit TRBD2. This CDR3 is 17 amino acids long. Germline loops: CDR1 LNHDA, CDR2 SQIVND (reference sequence). DNA of the CDR3: TGTGCCAGTAGTATAAGTGCATCGGGGACTAGCGGGATAAATGAGCTCTTC. The encoded protein is CASSISASGTSGINELF.

CDR3 bases: TGTGCCAGCAGTACGACAGGGTGGAATGAGCAGTTCTTC. Its protein is CASSTTGWNEQFF. J is TRBJ2-1 and V is TRBV25-1; TRBD1 aligns across 7 bases. J lost 7 bases, V lost 5 bases, and 5 bases had no gene match. In germline, CDR1 is MGHDK, CDR2 SYGVNS. This CDR3 region has 13 residues.